This paragraph covers one TCR gamma chain sequence. Its antigen is currently not known. This sequence is one base from a far larger clone and is likely a read error. Other DNA sequences from this sample encode an identical CDR3 as well. The sample originates from a study of intestinal T cells in coeliac disease (dated by TCRdb to 2018 to 2021). Background for the entire study: Coeliac patients were much younger than controls, with mean ages of around 15 versus 50 years in the TRG cohort. A second, larger TCR-gamma (TRG) cohort comprised duodenal biopsies from some 36 coeliac disease patients and about 20 non-coeliac controls. The TCR-delta (TRD) cohort comprised duodenal biopsies from around eleven coeliac disease patients and around eleven non-coeliac controls. The paper as a whole reports these results and caveats: In training, clustering based on TRD kmers put every one of the 22 biopsies in the right class, and the leave-one-out accuracy was reported as 91%. The coeliac group and the control group were significantly different in age, but an analysis split by age did not give significant classification. FFPE-derived DNA was found to be relatively degraded, and loss of a proportion of TCR sequences in each sample was likely caused by this degradation. Repeated CDR3 amino acid sequences could not be distinguished from PCR duplicates in the analysis. Of some 54 biopsies, approximately 51 (around 94%) were correctly classified by TRG clustering, which had a reported leave-one-out accuracy of about 90%.

Libraries were built with multiplex PCR. For sequencing, an Ion Torrent PGM was employed. TRG repertoires were amplified from approximately 220 ng of biopsy DNA with the LymphoTrack kit, in which Illumina adapters are carried by the primers. After purification with AMPure XP beads and quantification on a 2100 Bioanalyzer, the TRG amplicons were pooled in equimolar amounts. TRG libraries were sequenced on an Ion PGM instrument. The original pipeline was this. FastX discarded any read in which over 10% of nucleotides had a quality score below the third quartile for that patient. IMGT/HighV-QUEST was used to align reads in order to assign V, D and J genes, locate CDR3 regions and judge functionality. Sequences were converted to amino acids, and every sequence predicted to be non-functional was removed. The CDR3s were broken into kmers both with and without positional annotation, PCA was run on the kmer frequencies, and the samples were clustered using every one of the 1023 combinations of PCs 1-10. Classification was validated by leave-one-out cross-validation, in which parameters were re-optimised on the remaining samples each time. Shannon diversity was calculated using the vegan R package from repeated random subsamples equal to the lowest read count. TCRdb called clones from the public reads with CATT, and repeated DNA sequences were later combined into one row. TCRdb's processing, not the study's, gives the V and J calls here. A total of approximately 860 gamma-chain clones appear in this sample, over 35% of them only once. 15% to 20% of the sample is in the top ten clones.

Genomic DNA was extracted with the QIAamp DNA FFPE tissue kit from ten 5-um FFPE scrolls per case. Classification of coeliac disease based on the TCR repertoire was tested using fully anonymised formalin-fixed paraffin-embedded duodenal biopsies that were surplus to diagnostic needs. This TCR was sampled from a human donor with celiac disease. Source material: a duodenal biopsy.

This receptor carries the CDR3 CALWEVPVEKNYYKKLF. The nucleotide sequence reads TGTGCCTTGTGGGAGGTGCCGGTAGAGAAGAATTACTATAAGAAACTCTTT. The chain joins TRGV9 to TRGJ1 or TRGJ2. The CDR1 and CDR2 encoded by the germline V gene (reference sequence) are GITISATS and ISYDGTV. The CDR3 runs 17 residues from the cysteine to the phenylalanine. CDR3 DNA only is kept here, 51 bases in frame from base 1.